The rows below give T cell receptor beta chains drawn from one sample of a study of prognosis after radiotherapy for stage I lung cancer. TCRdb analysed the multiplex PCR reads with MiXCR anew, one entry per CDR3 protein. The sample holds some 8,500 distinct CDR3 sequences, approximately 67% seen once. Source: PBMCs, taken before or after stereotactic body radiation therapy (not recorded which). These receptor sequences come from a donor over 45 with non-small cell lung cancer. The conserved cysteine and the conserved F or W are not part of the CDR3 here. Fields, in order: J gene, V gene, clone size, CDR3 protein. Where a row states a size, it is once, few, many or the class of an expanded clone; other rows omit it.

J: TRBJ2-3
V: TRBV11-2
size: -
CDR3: ASSPGQSTDTQY

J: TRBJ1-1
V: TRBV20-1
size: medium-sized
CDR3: SATLQWSTEAF

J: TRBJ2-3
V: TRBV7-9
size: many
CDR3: ASSLKLVIGTDTQY

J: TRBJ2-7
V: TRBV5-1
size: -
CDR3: ASSFGEQGVKGQY

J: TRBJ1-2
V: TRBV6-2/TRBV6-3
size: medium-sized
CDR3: ASRTGPNYGYT

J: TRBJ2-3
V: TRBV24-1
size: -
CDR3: ATSDSGNLAGGRLYTDTQY

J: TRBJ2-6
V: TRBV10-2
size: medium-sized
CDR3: ASSDSTTTQGAGANVLT

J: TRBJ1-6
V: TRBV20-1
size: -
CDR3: SARSLVTGESAPLH

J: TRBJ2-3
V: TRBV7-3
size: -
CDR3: ASSPLSSTYTQY

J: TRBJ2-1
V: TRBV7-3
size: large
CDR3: ASSELAGVYNEQF

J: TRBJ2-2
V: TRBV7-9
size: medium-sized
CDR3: ASSRTSGDTGELF

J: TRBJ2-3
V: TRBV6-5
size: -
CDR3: ASSYLAGGTDTQY

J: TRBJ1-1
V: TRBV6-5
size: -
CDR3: ASSYTEAF

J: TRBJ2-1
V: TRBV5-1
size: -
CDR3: ASSLTTSGNNEQF

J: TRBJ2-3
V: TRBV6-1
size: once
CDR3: ASSESVGGTDTQY

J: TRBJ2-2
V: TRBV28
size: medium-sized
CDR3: ASSPIPGRPNTGELF

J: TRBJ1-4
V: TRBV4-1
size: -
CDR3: ASSLWDGEKLF

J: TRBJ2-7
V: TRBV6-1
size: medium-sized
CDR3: ASKAGGAAYEQY

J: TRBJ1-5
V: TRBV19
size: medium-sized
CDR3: ASSINLQGSNQPQH

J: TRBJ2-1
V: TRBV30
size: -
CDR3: AWSLLQGNEQF

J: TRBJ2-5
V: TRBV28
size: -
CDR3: ASSRTGVRGETQY

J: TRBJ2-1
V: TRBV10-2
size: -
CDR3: ASSESRDEQF

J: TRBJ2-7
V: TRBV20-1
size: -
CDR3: SASKGANRNEQY

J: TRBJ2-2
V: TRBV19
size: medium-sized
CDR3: ASSKLGGRGGELF

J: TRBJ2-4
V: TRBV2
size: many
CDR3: ASSDPDRGPLGNIQY

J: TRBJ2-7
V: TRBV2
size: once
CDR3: ASSRFNEQY

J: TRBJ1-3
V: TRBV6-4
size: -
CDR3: ASSWGQASNTIY

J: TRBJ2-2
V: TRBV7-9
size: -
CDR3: ASSQKCTSAAELF

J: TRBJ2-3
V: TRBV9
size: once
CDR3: DSSETGTTTDTQY

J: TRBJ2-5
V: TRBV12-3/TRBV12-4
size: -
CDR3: ASSLRGGAETQY

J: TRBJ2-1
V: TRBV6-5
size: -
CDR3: ASIYGPPGQGARNEQF

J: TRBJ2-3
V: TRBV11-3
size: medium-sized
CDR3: ASSTGLAGGTDTQY

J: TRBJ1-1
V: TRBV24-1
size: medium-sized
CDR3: ATTPQGGTEAF

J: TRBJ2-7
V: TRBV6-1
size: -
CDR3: ASRLTSDSYEQY

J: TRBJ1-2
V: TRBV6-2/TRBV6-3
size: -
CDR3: ATGGPRNYGYT

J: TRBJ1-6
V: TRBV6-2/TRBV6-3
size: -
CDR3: ATTQGNNSPLH

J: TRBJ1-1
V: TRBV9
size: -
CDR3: ASTGQGDTEAF

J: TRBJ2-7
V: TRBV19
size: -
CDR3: ASSVAGGAGYEQY

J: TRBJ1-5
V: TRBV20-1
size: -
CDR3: SASRQKGGNQPQH

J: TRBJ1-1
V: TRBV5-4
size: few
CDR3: ASSDRGAPSTEAF

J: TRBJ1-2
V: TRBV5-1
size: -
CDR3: ASSLAETSYGYT

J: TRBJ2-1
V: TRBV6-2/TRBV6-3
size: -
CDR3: ASSYSDRDNEQF

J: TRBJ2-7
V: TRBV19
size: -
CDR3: ASSIGLEQY

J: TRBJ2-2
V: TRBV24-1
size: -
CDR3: ATRSTGGSGGELF

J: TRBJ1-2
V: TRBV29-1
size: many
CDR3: SVEATRGNYGYT

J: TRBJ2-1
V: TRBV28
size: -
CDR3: ASSFRNNEQF

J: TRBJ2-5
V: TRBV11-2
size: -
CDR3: ASTYGGAYQETQY

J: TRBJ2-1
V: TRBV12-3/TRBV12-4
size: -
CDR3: ASSRLWGLREEGYEQF

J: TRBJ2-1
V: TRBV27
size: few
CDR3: ASRITSGGAGEQF

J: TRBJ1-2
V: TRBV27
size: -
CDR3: ASSEEGRWGYT

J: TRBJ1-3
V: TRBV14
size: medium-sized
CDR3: ASSLRTLSGNTIY

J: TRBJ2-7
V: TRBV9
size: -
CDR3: ASSSFGYEQY

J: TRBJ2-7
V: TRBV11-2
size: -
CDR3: ASSLGTILSYEQY

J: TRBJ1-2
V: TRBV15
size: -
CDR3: ATSRVNNYGYT

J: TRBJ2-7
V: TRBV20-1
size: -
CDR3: SARTGAGYEQY

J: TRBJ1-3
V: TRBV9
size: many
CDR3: ASSPLGISGNTIY

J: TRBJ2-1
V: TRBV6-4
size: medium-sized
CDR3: ASSVALTGSYNEQF

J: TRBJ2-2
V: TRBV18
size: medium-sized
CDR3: ASSPMDTGELF

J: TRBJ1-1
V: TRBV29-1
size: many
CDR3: SIPGGQGGQAF

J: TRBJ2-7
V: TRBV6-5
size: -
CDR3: ASSYSGEEQY